The clone carrying this T cell receptor beta chain was counted between two and nine times. This same CDR3 is encoded by further DNA sequences in the sample. The sample is drawn from a study of blood T cell repertoires in COVID-19. Study context: The United States, Italy and Spain provided the acute and convalescent COVID-19 samples. PBMCs, B-cell-depleted T cells, or T cells provided the cDNA or gDNA that made up the material.

In the source study's methods: Researchers report that nucleated cell counts were estimated from reference gene primer amplification. The repertoire was sequenced with immunoSEQ multiplex PCR; TCRdb's copy has only in-frame clones and lacks some. That table is the source of V, J and clone size, and D and trimming were worked out from the DNA. The sample includes tens of thousands of clones, about nine tenths of them seen just once. Germline V CDR1 and CDR2: MNHNS, SASEGT. V lost 3 bases and J lost 0, with 6 bases in between. This CDR3 comprises 14 residues. The chain joins TRBV6-1 to TRBJ1-3; no reliable D call. The TCR was taken from a woman older than 75 with acute or convalescent COVID-19. The sequenced sample was peripheral blood. CDR3 DNA: TGTGCCAGCAGTGACGGAGTCTCTGGAAACACCATATATTTT. This codes for CASSDGVSGNTIYF.